This TCR beta chain was recovered during a study of T cell responses to AZD1222 COVID-19 vaccine. Study-wide points: White British ancestry dominated among donors, who included more females, and clonal diversity was possibly underestimated.

Regarding this clone: What it binds is unknown.

This CDR3 spans 14 amino acids. V dropped 5 bases and J dropped 8; count of bases not matched to a gene: 11. In germline, CDR1 is SNHLY, CDR2 FYNNEI. Using immunoSEQ multiplex PCR, the repertoire was profiled, and TCRdb retains in-frame clones only, with some absent. The profile shows about 97,000 clones, approximately 91% of them singletons. This sequence was found in an adult in good health. The input for sequencing was peripheral blood, taken on day 0 of AZD1222 vaccination. The V call is TRBV2, the J call TRBJ1-2; TRBD1 matches at 7 bases. The CDR3 DNA sequence: TGTGCCAGCAGTTTTGACAGGGCCCCTTTGGGCTACACCTTC. Translating gives CASSFDRAPLGYTF.